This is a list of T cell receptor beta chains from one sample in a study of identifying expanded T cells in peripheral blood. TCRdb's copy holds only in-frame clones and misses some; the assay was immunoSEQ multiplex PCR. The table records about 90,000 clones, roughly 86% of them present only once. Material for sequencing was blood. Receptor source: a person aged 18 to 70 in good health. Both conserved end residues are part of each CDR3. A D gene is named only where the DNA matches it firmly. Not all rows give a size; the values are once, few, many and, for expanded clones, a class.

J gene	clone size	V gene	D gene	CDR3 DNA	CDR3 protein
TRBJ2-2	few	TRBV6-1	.	TGTGCCAGCGCTGATTCGAACACCGGGGAGCTGTTTTTT	CASADSNTGELFF
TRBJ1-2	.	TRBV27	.	TGTGCCAGCAGTAAGGGGTATGATGGCTACACCTTC	CASSKGYDGYTF
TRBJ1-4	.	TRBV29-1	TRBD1	TGCAGCGTTCCCGGCGGGACAGGGGATGAAAAACTGTTTTTT	CSVPGGTGDEKLFF
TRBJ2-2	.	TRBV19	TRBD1	TGTGCCAGTAGTACTATGACAGGGACCGGGGAGCTGTTTTTT	CASSTMTGTGELFF
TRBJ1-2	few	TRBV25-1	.	TGTGCCAGCAAGGGCAGGGGCCCTCTAGACTACACCTTC	CASKGRGPLDYTF
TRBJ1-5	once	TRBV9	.	TGTGCCAGCAGCCTAGGGACTCCAGATCAGCCCCAGCATTTT	CASSLGTPDQPQHF
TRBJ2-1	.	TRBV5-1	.	TGCGCCAGCAGCTTAGGTAAATCCTACAATGAGCAGTTCTTC	CASSLGKSYNEQFF
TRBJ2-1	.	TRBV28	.	TGTGCCACCCGCGTACCTTCCTACAATGAGCAGTTCTTC	CATRVPSYNEQFF
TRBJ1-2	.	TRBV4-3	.	TGCGCCAGCAGCCAAGAAGGGTGGTCTCACCAAGGCTATGGCTACACCTTC	CASSQEGWSHQGYGYTF
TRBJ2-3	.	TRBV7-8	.	TGTGCCAGCAGCGGACGAGGGGCTATAGATACGCAGTATTTT	CASSGRGAIDTQYF
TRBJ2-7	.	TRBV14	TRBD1	TGTGCCAGCAGCCAAATGGACAGGGGGTTTTCCTACGAGCAGTACTTC	CASSQMDRGFSYEQYF
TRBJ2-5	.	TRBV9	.	TGTGCCAGCAGCTCCCGACAGATCGGAGAGACCCAGTACTTC	CASSSRQIGETQYF
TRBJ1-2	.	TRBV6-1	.	TGTGCCAGCAGTGAACTTCCGGGGGTAGGATATGGCTACACCTTC	CASSELPGVGYGYTF
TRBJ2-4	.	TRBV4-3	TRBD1	TGCGCCAGCAGCCAAGATTTTGGGGACAGAAAAAACATTCAGTACTTC	CASSQDFGDRKNIQYF
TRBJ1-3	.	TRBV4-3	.	TGCGCCAGCAGCCCTGGAGTATATGTTTCTAGCTCTGGAAACACCATATATTTT	CASSPGVYVSSSGNTIYF